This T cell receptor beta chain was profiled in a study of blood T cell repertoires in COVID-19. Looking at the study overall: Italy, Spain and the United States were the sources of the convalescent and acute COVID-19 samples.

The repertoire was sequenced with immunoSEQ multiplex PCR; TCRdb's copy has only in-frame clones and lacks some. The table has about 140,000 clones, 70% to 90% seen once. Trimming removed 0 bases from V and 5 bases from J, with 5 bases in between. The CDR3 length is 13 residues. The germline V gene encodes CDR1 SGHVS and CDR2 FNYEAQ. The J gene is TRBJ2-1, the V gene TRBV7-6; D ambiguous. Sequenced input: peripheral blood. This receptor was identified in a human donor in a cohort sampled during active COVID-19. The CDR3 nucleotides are TGTGCCAGCAGCTTAGCGGCAGACAATGAGCAGTTCTTC. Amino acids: CASSLAADNEQFF.